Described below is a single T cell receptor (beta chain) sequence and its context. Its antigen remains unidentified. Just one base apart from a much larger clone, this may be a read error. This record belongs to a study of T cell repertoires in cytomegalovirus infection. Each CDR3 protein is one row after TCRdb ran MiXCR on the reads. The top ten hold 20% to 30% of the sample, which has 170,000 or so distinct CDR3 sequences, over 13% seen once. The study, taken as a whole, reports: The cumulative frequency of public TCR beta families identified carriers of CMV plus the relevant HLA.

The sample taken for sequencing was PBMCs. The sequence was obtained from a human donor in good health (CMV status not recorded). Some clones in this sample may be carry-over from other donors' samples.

The CDR3 loop reads CAISKKTGWSTDTQYF. The CDR3 DNA sequence: TGTGCCATCAGTAAGAAGACAGGGTGGAGCACAGATACGCAGTATTTT. This chain links TRBV6-1 with TRBJ2-3; TRBD1 agrees at 7 bases. The CDR3 runs 16 residues. The germline CDR1 and CDR2 sequences are MNHNS and SASEGT.